This T cell receptor (beta chain) was captured by sequencing in a study of blood T cell repertoires in COVID-19. V lost 3 bases to trimming and J lost 3 bases, with 15 bases between them. Germline lookup yields CDR1 KGHSH and CDR2 LQKENI. The CDR3 is made up of 17 amino acids. Assay: immunoSEQ multiplex PCR; the TCRdb copy retains only in-frame clones and omits some. The repertoire consists of 150,000 or so clones, with approximately 86% occurring once and the leading ten covering 2% to 3%. The sequencing input was peripheral blood. The TCR was taken from a woman aged 70-85 years with acute or convalescent COVID-19. J is TRBJ2-6 and V is TRBV18; weak D call: TRBD1 (6 bases). The CDR3 DNA is TGTGCCAGCTCACCCATATTACAGGGTGGTGGGGCCAACGTCCTGACTTTC. It encodes CASSPILQGGGANVLTF.